A selection of T cell receptor beta chains follows, all from one sample in a study of cytomegalovirus exposure and HLA in healthy donors. Using immunoSEQ multiplex PCR, the repertoire was profiled, and TCRdb retains in-frame clones only, with some absent. The table records about 200,000 clones, roughly three quarters of them present only once. The specimen was PBMCs. The receptors were sampled from a male donor in good health and CMV-seropositive. Both conserved end residues are part of each CDR3.

V: TRBV15; J: TRBJ2-1; CDR3: CATLDGSSGSFEQFF
V: TRBV9; J: TRBJ1-5; CDR3: CASSSGWGGQPQHF
V: TRBV30; J: TRBJ2-3; CDR3: CAWSVPAGGRDTQYF
V: TRBV5-4; J: TRBJ2-2; CDR3: CASSLAWGGAGELFF
V: TRBV5-4; J: TRBJ1-1; CDR3: CASSLDSFNTEAFF
V: TRBV7-2; J: TRBJ2-5; CDR3: CASSPLSTQYF
V: TRBV7-2; J: TRBJ1-4; CDR3: CASSLTGERKKLFF
V: TRBV4-3; J: TRBJ2-7; CDR3: CASSQPGQGRQYF
V: TRBV5-1; J: TRBJ2-1; CDR3: CASSQQSRNEQFF
V: TRBV6-5; J: TRBJ1-4; CDR3: CASSYGDRGNEKLFF
V: TRBV5-1; J: TRBJ1-2; CDR3: CASGRTGGDYGYTF
V: TRBV7-9; J: TRBJ2-5; CDR3: CASSLVSRHETQYF
V: TRBV19; J: TRBJ1-5; CDR3: CASSISDSYNQPQHF
V: TRBV29-1; J: TRBJ2-7; CDR3: CSVYLQGKGGYEQYF
V: TRBV5-1; J: TRBJ1-2; CDR3: CASSSADTWGYTF
V: TRBV5-4; J: TRBJ2-5; CDR3: CASSLVDQETQYF
V: TRBV6-1; J: TRBJ1-2; CDR3: CASNRDRGIHGYTF
V: TRBV27; J: TRBJ1-1; CDR3: CASRAGTEAFF
V: TRBV7-3; J: TRBJ2-1; CDR3: CASSSLGTSATYNEQFF
V: TRBV28; J: TRBJ2-5; CDR3: CASSYRETQYF
V: TRBV28; J: TRBJ1-4; CDR3: CASSPPGQGAEKLFF
V: TRBV18; J: TRBJ2-1; CDR3: CASSPPGVRREEFF
V: TRBV7-9; J: TRBJ1-1; CDR3: CASSSRGQATEAFF
V: TRBV18; J: TRBJ1-4; CDR3: CASSPYKAATNEKLFF
V: TRBV19; J: TRBJ1-4; CDR3: CASNVGVEELFF
V: TRBV28; J: TRBJ2-2; CDR3: CASKNTGTGELFF
V: TRBV28; J: TRBJ2-7; CDR3: CASSGPTSGTYEQYF